These 11 T cell receptor beta chains share one sample of origin, sequenced in a study of shared clonotypes between healthy human individuals. Assay: immunoSEQ multiplex PCR; the TCRdb copy retains only in-frame clones and omits some. The sample lists roughly 450,000 clones; approximately 79% were seen once. The sample comprised PBMCs. These receptors were collected from a middle-aged woman in good health. Some clones in this sample may be carry-over from other donors' samples.

The chain employs TRBV19 and TRBJ2-5; 9 bases line up with TRBD2. Germline assignment: CDR1 LNHDA and CDR2 SQIVND (reference sequence). The CDR3 covers 14 residues. V was pared by 6 bases and J by 3 bases, with 5 bases of the junction left unmatched. This CDR3 reads CASSDVAGEETQYF. In DNA form, the CDR3 reads TGTGCCAGTAGCGATGTAGCGGGAGAAGAGACCCAGTACTTC. The variable domain in full, with the rest retrieved from reference TRBV19 and TRBJ2-5, is DGGITQSPKYLFRKEGQNVTLSCEQNLNHDAMYWYRQDPGQGLRLIYYSQIVNDFQKGDIAEGYSVSREKKESFPLTVTSAQKNPTAFYLCASSDVAGEETQYFGPGTRLLVL.

The V and J genes are TRBV19 and TRBJ1-1, with D hard to call. Germline CDR1 is LNHDA and CDR2 is SQIVND (reference sequence). The CDR3 loop spans 13 amino acids. The ends were cut back, 10 bases at V and 1 base at J, with 13 bases in the middle. CDR3 DNA: TGTGCCACCTCCCCGGCAGCGAACACTGAAGCTTTCTTT. Its translation is CATSPAANTEAFF.

The V and J genes are TRBV28 and TRBJ2-5; 9 nucleotides match TRBD2. Per the germline V gene, CDR1 is MDHEN and CDR2 is SYDVKM. The CDR3 totals 14 residues. Trimming removed 7 bases from V and 5 bases from J; junction bases left unmatched: 8. The CDR3 DNA is TGTGCCAGCAAGGGCGGGAGGGCCCGGGAGACCCAGTACTTC. Its protein product is CASKGGRARETQYF.

The chain couples TRBV5-1 to TRBJ2-3; D remains ambiguous. CDR3 length equals 14 residues. CDR1 and CDR2 from the germline V gene are SGHRS and YFSETQ. The V gene lost 6 bases and the J gene lost 2 bases, with 13 bases spanning the gap. The CDR3 sequence is CASMIQPNTDTQYF. CDR3 nucleotide sequence: TGCGCCAGCATGATACAGCCCAACACAGATACGCAGTATTTT.

Worth noting for this clone: The sample holds other DNA sequences that translate to the same CDR3. The genes are TRBV9 and TRBJ2-5; 8 bases fit TRBD1. CDR1 is SGDLS, CDR2 YYNGEE, per germline. The CDR3 spans 14 residues. J gave up 5 bases and V 4 bases, and 7 bases lay outside the gene matches. The CDR3 region has the DNA TGTGCCAGCAGCCCGCGGACAGGGAGGGAGACCCAGTACTTC. It encodes CASSPRTGRETQYF.

CDR3: CASSTVAGVDTGELFF. The CDR3 region has the DNA TGTGCCAGTAGTACCGTAGCGGGAGTTGACACCGGGGAGCTGTTTTTT. The chain recombines TRBV19 with TRBJ2-2; 9 bases match TRBD2. The CDR3 is made up of 16 amino acids. V was pared by 4 bases and J by 3 bases, with 6 bases of the junction left unmatched. Germline V gene lookup returns CDR1 LNHDA and CDR2 SQIVND (reference sequence).

This clone was recorded once. Its ends do not fully match the called genes, so a read error is possible. The chain employs TRBV30 and TRBJ2-2, with D maybe TRBD2 (6 bases). Germline CDR1 GTSNPN, CDR2 SVGIG (reference sequence). The CDR3 totals 13 residues. The DNA of the CDR3 is TGTGCCTGGAAGGCTAGCTATCCCGGGGGGCTGTTTTTT. It encodes CAWKASYPGGLFF.

V gene TRBV5-5 combines with J gene TRBJ2-3; 7 bases map to TRBD2. Germline V gives CDR1 SGHKS, CDR2 YYEKEE (reference sequence). V lost 1 base, J lost 7 bases, and 12 bases stayed unmatched. The CDR3 runs to 16 residues. The CDR3 bases are TGTGCCAGCAGCTTGAAGCAACGGGAGGCGATGAATACGCAGTATTTT. It translates to CASSLKQREAMNTQYF.

The rearrangement uses TRBV2 and TRBJ1-1; TRBD1 is a possible D gene (5 bases). V shed 1 base and J shed 3 bases, with 12 bases lying between them. CDR1 is SNHLY and CDR2 is FYNNEI in the germline V gene. This CDR3 is 15 amino acids long. CDR3 loop: CASSEVRGSYTEAFF. CDR3 DNA sequence: TGTGCCAGCAGTGAAGTTAGGGGAAGTTACACTGAAGCTTTCTTT. Complete variable domain (other parts from reference TRBV2 and TRBJ1-1): EPEVTQTPSHQVTQMGQEVILRCVPISNHLYFYWYRQILGQKVEFLVSFYNNEISEKSEIFDDQFSVERPDGSNFTLKIRSTKLEDSAMYFCASSEVRGSYTEAFFGQGTRLTVV.

The V and J genes are TRBV5-5 and TRBJ2-1, with D hard to call. The CDR3 totals 14 residues. Per the germline V gene, CDR1 is SGHKS and CDR2 is YYEKEE (reference sequence). V lost 0 bases and J lost 9, with 13 bases in between. CDR3 DNA: TGTGCCAGCAGCTTGGCATCCATCTGGGGTGAGCAGTTCTTC. Amino acids: CASSLASIWGEQFF.

This clone was counted ten times or more. The rearrangement uses TRBV7-7 and TRBJ2-5; D is unresolved. The CDR3 spans 14 residues. Trimming shortened V by 4 bases and J by 1 base, and 10 bases separated the two germline ends. Germline V CDR1 and CDR2: SSHAT, FNYEAQ (reference sequence). The CDR3 spells CASSSSFSQETQYF. CDR3 in DNA: TGTGCCAGCAGCTCATCTTTCTCCCAAGAGACCCAGTACTTC.